These 31 T cell receptor beta chains were all obtained from the same sample, sequenced in a study of cytomegalovirus exposure and HLA in healthy donors. 13 Jbeta primers and 60 Vbeta primers were used for the PCR. The data were produced by immunoSEQ multiplex PCR, yet TCRdb's version contains in-frame clones alone and is incomplete. Here the sample spans about 120,000 clones, about 76% being singletons. The sample was PBMCs. The receptors derive from a man between 60 and 75 years old in good health and CMV-seropositive.

V gene TRBV27 combines with J gene TRBJ2-3; TRBD1 matches 9 bases. This CDR3 has 12 residues. V shed 8 bases, J shed 14 bases, and the junction held 11 bases outside the gene matches. The germline V gene encodes CDR1 MNHEY and CDR2 SMNVEV (reference sequence). CDR3 coding DNA: TGTGCCAGCCAAAGGGAGGGACAGGGAAGGTATTTT. Amino acid sequence: CASQREGQGRYF.

This clone has a single count. In DNA form, the CDR3 reads TGTGCCAGCAGCGCCGACAGGAATTCACCCCTCCACTTT. It specifies CASSADRNSPLHF. The chain combines TRBV7-2 with TRBJ1-6; D might be TRBD1 (6 bases). V lost 5 bases, J lost 7 bases, and 9 bases lay in between. The V gene's germline CDR1 is SGHTA and CDR2 FQGNSA. The CDR3 is 13 residues long.

This clone turned up a few times. This CDR3 is CASSFKLNTGELFF. Written as DNA, the CDR3 is TGTGCCAGCAGCTTTAAATTGAACACCGGGGAGCTGTTTTTT. The chain couples TRBV7-3 to TRBJ2-2; D uncertain. V lost 3 bases, J lost 1 base, and 6 bases lay in between. The CDR3 loop spans 14 amino acids. Germline V gene sequence: CDR1 SGHTA, CDR2 FQGTGA.

The chain combines TRBV9 with TRBJ2-1; 8 bases fit TRBD1. Trimming removed 0 bases from V and 7 bases from J; junction bases left unmatched: 6. The germline V gene has CDR1 SGDLS and CDR2 YYNGEE. This CDR3 is 15 amino acids long. The DNA of the CDR3 is TGTGCCAGCAGCGTAGACCCGACAGGGGATAATGAGCAGTTCTTC. Protein product: CASSVDPTGDNEQFF.

This clone was picked up a small number of times. The gene calls are TRBV6-4 and TRBJ1-1, with 9 bases lining up with TRBD1. The CDR3 spans 14 residues. Germline V gene sequence: CDR1 MRHNA, CDR2 SNTAGT. V gave up 6 bases and J gave up 3 bases; unmatched junction bases: 5. The CDR3 protein is CASRGQGGYTEAFF. CDR3 bases: TGTGCCAGCAGGGGACAGGGTGGCTACACTGAAGCTTTCTTT.

Remarks on this clone: One junction end disagrees with the germline gene, perhaps due to a read error. V usage is TRBV7-7 and J usage is TRBJ2-2, with a weak D call TRBD2 (6 bases). The CDR3 is 15 amino acids. From germline, CDR1 is SSHAT and CDR2 FNYEAQ (reference sequence). The DNA for the CDR3 is TGTGCTAGCAGCCCCGGGAGCCGAGGCACCGGGGAGCTGTTTTTT. It yields the protein CASSPGSRGTGELFF.

The chain combines TRBV27 with TRBJ2-2, with TRBD1 identical over 10 bases. V was clipped by 7 bases and J by 8 bases; unmatched bases: 13. Looked up from germline, CDR1 is MNHEY and CDR2 is SMNVEV (reference sequence). The CDR3 runs 16 residues. The CDR3 DNA sequence: TGTGCCAGCACCAGGAGGCGACAGGGGGCGGCGGGGGAGCTGTTTTTT. Its protein product is CASTRRRQGAAGELFF.

The J gene is TRBJ2-3, the V gene TRBV27; TRBD1 agrees at 7 bases. Trimming cost V 5 bases and J 3 bases; bases outside gene matches: 5. Per the germline V gene, CDR1 is MNHEY and CDR2 is SMNVEV (reference sequence). This CDR3 contains 14 residues. The CDR3 loop reads CASSPGTATDTQYF. The CDR3 nucleotides are TGTGCCAGCAGTCCTGGGACAGCAACAGATACGCAGTATTTT.

V gene TRBV6-1 combines with J gene TRBJ1-1; 9 nucleotides line up with TRBD1. The germline V gene encodes CDR1 MNHNS and CDR2 SASEGT. The CDR3 spans 14 residues. The ends lost 4 bases at V and 5 bases at J; junction bases unmatched: 5. This chain's CDR3 is CASSVWDRETEAFF. In nucleotides, the CDR3 is TGTGCCAGCAGTGTGTGGGACAGGGAAACTGAAGCTTTCTTT.

As concerns this clone: The same CDR3 arises from other DNA sequences in this sample as well. The gene calls are TRBV4-2 and TRBJ2-5; D is unclear. V lost 4 bases, J lost 5 bases, and 14 bases lay in between. CDR1 is LGHNA and CDR2 is YNFKEQ in the germline V gene. The CDR3 is 14 amino acids. Here the CDR3 DNA reads TGTGCCAGCAGCCCAAGCGATGCTGAGGAGACCCAGTACTTC. Its protein is CASSPSDAEETQYF.

The chain has TRBV14 and TRBJ1-3; the match to TRBD1 covers 9 bases. Trimming removed 4 bases from V and 2 bases from J; junction bases left unmatched: 12. The CDR3 consists of 18 residues. The germline V gene encodes CDR1 SGHDN and CDR2 FVKESK. CDR3 coding DNA: TGTGCCAGCAGCCCCGGACAGGGGAGGCTGAGGCCTGGAAACACCATATATTTT. Translating gives CASSPGQGRLRPGNTIYF.

The rearrangement uses TRBV2 and TRBJ2-5; D uncertain. Per the germline V gene, CDR1 is SNHLY and CDR2 is FYNNEI. The CDR3 loop spans 13 amino acids. V gave up 6 bases and J gave up 0 bases, with 8 bases separating them. CDR3 residues: CASRAEYQETQYF. The CDR3 DNA follows: TGTGCCAGCAGGGCGGAGTACCAAGAGACCCAGTACTTC.

This rearrangement joins TRBV14 to TRBJ1-4, with D perhaps matching TRBD1 (5 bases). CDR3 length: 16 amino acids. Germline V CDR1 and CDR2: SGHDN, FVKESK. V was pared by 1 base and J by 4 bases, with 13 bases between. CDR3 in amino acids: CASSQVRRGSNEKLFF. CDR3 bases: TGTGCCAGCAGCCAAGTCCGCCGGGGGAGTAATGAAAAACTGTTTTTT.

This clone was picked up a small number of times. This chain connects TRBV5-4 to TRBJ1-1; D is uncertain. V was clipped by 0 bases and J by 7 bases, with 13 bases between them. This CDR3 has 14 amino acids. Germline V gene lookup returns CDR1 SGHNT and CDR2 YYREEE (reference sequence). The CDR3 loop reads CASSLEFGLVEAFF. As DNA, the CDR3 is TGTGCCAGCAGCTTGGAGTTCGGACTTGTTGAAGCTTTCTTT. Full variable domain (outside the CDR3, taken from reference TRBV5-4 and TRBJ1-1): ETGVTQSPTHLIKTRGQQVTLRCSSQSGHNTVSWYQQALGQGPQFIFQYYREEENGRGNFPPRFSGLQFPNYSSELNVNALELDDSALYLCASSLEFGLVEAFFGQGTRLTVV.

Only one count was recorded for this clone. The chain carries TRBV2 and TRBJ1-1, with 7 bases that match TRBD1. From germline, CDR1 is SNHLY and CDR2 FYNNEI. V was pared by 5 bases and J by 4 bases, with 13 bases of the junction left unmatched. The CDR3 runs 16 residues. The CDR3 region is CASSQTGTRSSTEAFF. The DNA for the CDR3 is TGTGCCAGCAGTCAGACAGGGACCCGATCTAGCACTGAAGCTTTCTTT.

The V gene is TRBV19, the J gene TRBJ2-5, with D possibly matching TRBD2 (6 bases). Trimming removed 7 bases from V and 2 bases from J, with 14 bases in between. The CDR3 length is 14 residues. Germline CDR1 LNHDA, CDR2 SQIVND (reference sequence). CDR3: CASTPRETQETQYF. The CDR3 nucleotides are TGTGCCAGTACCCCCCGGGAGACACAAGAGACCCAGTACTTC.

The chain combines TRBV29-1 with TRBJ2-3; D is perhaps TRBD2 (5 bases). The CDR3 contains 19 residues. Germline CDR1 reads SQVTM; CDR2 reads ANQGSEA. The ends were cut back, 5 bases at V and 2 bases at J, with 29 bases in the middle. CDR3 protein: CSVRSTSVVWEAATDTQYF. The CDR3, as DNA: TGCAGCGTTAGATCAACCTCCGTTGTGTGGGAAGCGGCCACAGATACGCAGTATTTT.

The rearrangement uses TRBV5-1 and TRBJ1-1; 7 nucleotides agree with TRBD1. The V segment lost 4 bases and the J segment 0 bases; nucleotides outside the gene matches: 3. The germline CDR1 and CDR2 sequences are SGHRS and YFSETQ. The CDR3 is 14 residues long. CDR3 sequence reads: CASSRQGMNTEAFF. Written as DNA, the CDR3 is TGCGCCAGCAGCCGACAGGGCATGAACACTGAAGCTTTCTTT.

The chain joins TRBV5-5 to TRBJ2-7; tentatively, D is TRBD2 (6 bases). The CDR3 consists of 14 residues. Germline loops: CDR1 SGHKS, CDR2 YYEKEE (reference sequence). V lost 4 bases and J lost 5, with 16 bases in between. This CDR3 reads CASSLEEGRHEQYF. The CDR3 DNA is TGTGCCAGCAGCCTCGAGGAGGGGCGTCACGAGCAGTACTTC. The full variable domain, completed using reference TRBV5-5 and TRBJ2-7, is DAGVTQSPTHLIKTRGQQVTLRCSPISGHKSVSWYQQVLGQGPQFIFQYYEKEERGRGNFPDRFSARQFPNYSSELNVNALLLGDSALYLCASSLEEGRHEQYFGPGTRLTVT.

This clone was recorded only once. The chain combines TRBV18 with TRBJ2-7; 8 bases agree with TRBD2. The CDR3 sequence is 13 residues long. The ends lost 5 bases at V and 6 bases at J; junction bases unmatched: 6. Germline V CDR1 and CDR2: KGHSH, LQKENI. CDR3 sequence: CASSSGSGVEQYF. CDR3 nucleotides: TGTGCCAGCTCAAGCGGGAGCGGTGTCGAGCAGTACTTC.

This clone was counted a few times. This sample also contains other DNA sequences that code for the same CDR3. The chain joins TRBV7-8 to TRBJ1-5; D may be TRBD1 (5 bases). V was shortened by 3 bases and J by 5 bases, with 17 bases between the two germline ends. The germline V gene encodes CDR1 SGHVS and CDR2 FQNEAQ. The CDR3 extends over 16 amino acids. The CDR3 is CASSFLRDREDQPQHF. For the CDR3, the DNA is TGTGCCAGCAGCTTTCTCCGGGACCGGGAGGATCAGCCCCAGCATTTT.

CDR3 nucleotide sequence: TGCAGCGTCAAACCGGACAGGGCTGACGAGCAGTACTTC. Protein product: CSVKPDRADEQYF. V usage is TRBV29-1 and J usage is TRBJ2-7, with 8 bases that match TRBD1. Trimming removed 6 bases from V and 5 bases from J; junction bases left unmatched: 9. Germline CDR1 is SQVTM and CDR2 is ANQGSEA. The CDR3 consists of 13 residues.

The rearrangement joins TRBV9 to TRBJ2-1; a possible D gene is TRBD1 (6 bases). From germline, CDR1 is SGDLS and CDR2 YYNGEE. V lost 0 bases to trimming and J lost 6 bases, with 7 bases between them. The CDR3 spans 13 residues. CDR3 nucleotide sequence: TGTGCCAGCAGCGTAGGACAGGTCAATGAGCAGTTCTTC. It translates to CASSVGQVNEQFF.

V usage is TRBV11-3 and J usage is TRBJ1-1; possibly TRBD1 for D (6 bases). Germline V gene sequence: CDR1 SGHNT, CDR2 YENEEA. Between the trimmed V and J ends, which lost 8 bases and 5 bases, there was a span of 15 bases. The CDR3 runs 13 residues. The CDR3 coding sequence is TGTGCCAGCGGGGTCACAGGGCGGACTGAAGCTTTCTTT. Translated, it gives CASGVTGRTEAFF.

The chain has TRBV5-1 and TRBJ1-1; 11 positions agree with TRBD1. Germline V gene data show CDR1 as SGHRS and CDR2 as YFSETQ. This CDR3 contains 14 residues. V lost 4 bases, J lost 4 bases, and 3 bases stayed unmatched. The CDR3 nucleotides read TGCGCCAGCAGCCATGGGACAGGGGGCACTGAAGCTTTCTTT. Amino acid sequence: CASSHGTGGTEAFF.

This clone appeared a few times. The chain recombines TRBV5-1 with TRBJ2-1, with 8 bases aligning to TRBD2. The CDR3 totals 16 residues. The junction had 17 bases not matched to a gene; V was cut back by 6 bases and J by 9 bases. Germline CDR1 is SGHRS and CDR2 is YFSETQ. CDR3 loop: CASTYTMAGGSSEQFF. CDR3 DNA sequence: TGCGCCAGCACCTATACAATGGCGGGGGGAAGTAGTGAGCAGTTCTTC. The whole variable domain, filled in from reference TRBV5-1 and TRBJ2-1, reads KAGVTQTPRYLIKTRGQQVTLSCSPISGHRSVSWYQQTPGQGLQFLFEYFSETQRNKGNFPGRFSGRQFSNSRSEMNVSTLELGDSALYLCASTYTMAGGSSEQFFGPGTRLTVL.

The chain uses TRBV29-1 and TRBJ1-5; 7 nucleotides match TRBD1. The CDR3 runs 14 residues. The ends lost 6 bases at V and 6 bases at J; junction bases unmatched: 11. Germline assignment: CDR1 SQVTM and CDR2 ANQGSEA. The CDR3 region is CSVTGAGGSQPQHF. CDR3 nucleotides: TGCAGCGTGACGGGGGCAGGGGGAAGTCAGCCCCAGCATTTT.

This sequence joins TRBV6-5 and TRBJ2-1, with 7 bases matching TRBD2. Germline-derived CDR1 and CDR2 are MNHEY and SVGAGI. V shed 7 bases, J shed 2 bases, and the junction held 5 bases outside the gene matches. CDR3 length: 14 amino acids. CDR3 DNA sequence: TGTGCCAGCACCCCTAGCGGAGCCTACAATGAGCAGTTCTTC. This codes for CASTPSGAYNEQFF.

V and J are TRBV28 and TRBJ2-1, with TRBD2 as a possible D gene (6 bases). Germline V gene lookup returns CDR1 MDHEN and CDR2 SYDVKM. The CDR3 consists of 14 residues. Trimming cost V 3 bases and J 0 bases, with 6 bases left between them. DNA for the CDR3: TGTGCCAGCAGTTTCGGGAGCTCCTACAATGAGCAGTTCTTC. This codes for CASSFGSSYNEQFF.

V and J are TRBV30 and TRBJ1-2, with 12 bases identical to TRBD1. This CDR3 is built from 17 residues. Germline loops: CDR1 GTSNPN, CDR2 SVGIG (reference sequence). V lost 1 base to trimming and J lost 0 bases; unmatched junction nucleotides: 6. CDR3 coding DNA: TGTGCCTGGAGTGCTCTGGGGACAGGGGGCGCTAACTATGGCTACACCTTC. Amino acids: CAWSALGTGGANYGYTF.

This clone was seen more than once but under ten times. V is TRBV28 and J is TRBJ1-1; TRBD1 matches at 8 bases. J gave up 7 bases and V 5 bases, and 21 bases lay outside the gene matches. CDR3 length: 18 residues. The germline CDR1 and CDR2 sequences are MDHEN and SYDVKM. CDR3 protein: CASSTTLGDRPNDLEAFF. The CDR3, as DNA: TGTGCCAGCAGTACCACCCTTGGGGACAGGCCTAACGACCTTGAAGCTTTCTTT. The full variable domain, in which reference TRBV28 and TRBJ1-1 provide the parts outside the CDR3, is DVKVTQSSRYLVKRTGEKVFLECVQDMDHENMFWYRQDPGLGLRLIYFSYDVKMKEKGDIPEGYSVSREKKERFSLILESASTNQTSMYLCASSTTLGDRPNDLEAFFGQGTRLTVV.